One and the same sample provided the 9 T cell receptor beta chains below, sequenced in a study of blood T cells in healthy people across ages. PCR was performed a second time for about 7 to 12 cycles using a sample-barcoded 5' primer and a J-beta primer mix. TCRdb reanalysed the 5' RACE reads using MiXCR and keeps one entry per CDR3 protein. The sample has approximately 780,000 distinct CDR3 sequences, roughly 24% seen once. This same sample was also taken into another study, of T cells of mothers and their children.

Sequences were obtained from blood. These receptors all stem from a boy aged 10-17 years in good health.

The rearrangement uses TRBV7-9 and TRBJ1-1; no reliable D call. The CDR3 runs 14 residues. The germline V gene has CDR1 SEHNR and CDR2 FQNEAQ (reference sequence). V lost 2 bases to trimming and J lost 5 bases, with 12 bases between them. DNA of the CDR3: TGTGCCAGCAGCTTAACCCTCCGAGAGACTGAAGCTTTCTTT. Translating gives CASSLTLRETEAFF.

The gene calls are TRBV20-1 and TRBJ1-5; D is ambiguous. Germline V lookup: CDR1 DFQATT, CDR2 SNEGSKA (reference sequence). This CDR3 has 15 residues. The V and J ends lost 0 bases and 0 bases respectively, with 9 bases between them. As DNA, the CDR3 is TGCAGTGCTAGAGAAGACGGTTATAGCAATCAGCCCCAGCATTTT. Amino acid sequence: CSAREDGYSNQPQHF.

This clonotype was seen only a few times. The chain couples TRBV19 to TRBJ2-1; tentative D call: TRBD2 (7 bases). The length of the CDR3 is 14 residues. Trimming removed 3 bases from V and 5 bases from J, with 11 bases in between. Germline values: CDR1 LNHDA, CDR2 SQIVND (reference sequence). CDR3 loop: CASSMGGGHNEQFF. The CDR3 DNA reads TGTGCCAGTAGTATGGGCGGGGGCCACAATGAGCAGTTCTTC. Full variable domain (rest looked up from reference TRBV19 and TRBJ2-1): DGGITQSPKYLFRKEGQNVTLSCEQNLNHDAMYWYRQDPGQGLRLIYYSQIVNDFQKGDIAEGYSVSREKKESFPLTVTSAQKNPTAFYLCASSMGGGHNEQFFGPGTRLTVL.

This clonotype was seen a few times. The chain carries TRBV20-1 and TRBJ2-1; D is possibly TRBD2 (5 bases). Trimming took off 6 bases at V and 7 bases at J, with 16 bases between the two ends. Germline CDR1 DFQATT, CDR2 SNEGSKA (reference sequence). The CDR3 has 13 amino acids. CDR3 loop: CSAPPPGYNEQFF. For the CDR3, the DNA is TGCAGTGCCCCCCCCCCGGGGTATAATGAGCAGTTCTTC.

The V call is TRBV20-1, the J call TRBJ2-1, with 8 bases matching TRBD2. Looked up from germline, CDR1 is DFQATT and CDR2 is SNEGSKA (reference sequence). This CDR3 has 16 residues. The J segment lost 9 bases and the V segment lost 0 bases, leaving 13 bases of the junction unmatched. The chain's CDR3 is CSAREERGGRAAEQFF. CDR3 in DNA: TGCAGTGCTAGAGAGGAACGGGGGGGACGAGCGGCTGAGCAGTTCTTC.

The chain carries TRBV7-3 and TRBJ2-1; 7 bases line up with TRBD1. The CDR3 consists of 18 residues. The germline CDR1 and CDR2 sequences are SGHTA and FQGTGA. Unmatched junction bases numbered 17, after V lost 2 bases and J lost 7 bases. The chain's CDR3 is CASSLGYYSPSGQNEQFF. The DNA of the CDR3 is TGTGCCAGCAGCTTAGGATACTACTCCCCTTCGGGACAGAATGAGCAGTTCTTC.

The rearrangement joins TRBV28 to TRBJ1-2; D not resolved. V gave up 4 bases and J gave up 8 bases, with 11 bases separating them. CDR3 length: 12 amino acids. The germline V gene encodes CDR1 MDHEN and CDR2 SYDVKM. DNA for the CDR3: TGTGCCAGCAGTTCTGGCAGTGAAGGCTACACCTTC. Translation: CASSSGSEGYTF.

The CDR3 DNA reads TGCGCCAGCAGCCCTGGACAGGTCGGCGAGCAGTACTTC. Translating gives CASSPGQVGEQYF. This rearrangement joins TRBV4-1 to TRBJ2-5; 7 bases map to TRBD1. With the DNA end fitting TRBJ2-7 better, the J assignment may be wrong. CDR1 is MGHRA and CDR2 is YSYEKL in the germline V gene. This CDR3 is 13 amino acids long.

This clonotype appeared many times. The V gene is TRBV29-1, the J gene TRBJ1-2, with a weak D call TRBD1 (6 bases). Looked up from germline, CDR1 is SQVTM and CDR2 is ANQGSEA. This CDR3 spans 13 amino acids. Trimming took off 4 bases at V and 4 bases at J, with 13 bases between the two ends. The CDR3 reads CSVVGGRTYGYTF. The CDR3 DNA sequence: TGCAGCGTTGTTGGGGGGCGCACCTATGGCTACACCTTC.